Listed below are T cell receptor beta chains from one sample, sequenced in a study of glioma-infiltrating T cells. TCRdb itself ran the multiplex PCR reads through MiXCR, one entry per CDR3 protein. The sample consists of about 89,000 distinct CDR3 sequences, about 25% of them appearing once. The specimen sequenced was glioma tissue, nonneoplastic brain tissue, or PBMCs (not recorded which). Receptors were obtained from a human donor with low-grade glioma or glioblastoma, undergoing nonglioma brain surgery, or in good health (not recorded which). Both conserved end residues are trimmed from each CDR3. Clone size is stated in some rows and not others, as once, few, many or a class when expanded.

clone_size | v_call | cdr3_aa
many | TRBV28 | ASSPPSGNNEQF
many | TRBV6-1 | ATMGGSDQPQH
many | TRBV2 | ASSEGPGRNTEAF
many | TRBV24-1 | ATSDPGQGLN
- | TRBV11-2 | ASSLVGHTDTQY
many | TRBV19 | ATLERGMRGYGYT
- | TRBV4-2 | ANSQVGVSGSYEQY
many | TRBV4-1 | ASSLIGGDTEAF
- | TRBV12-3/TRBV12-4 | ASRLQGLKEQY
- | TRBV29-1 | SLRTSGSPTDTQY
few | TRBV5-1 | ASSIQDRGPYNEQF
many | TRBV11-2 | ASSRMSTEAF
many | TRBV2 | ASKRALGTDTQY
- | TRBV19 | ASRGPTREEQF
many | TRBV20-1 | SARSRPTSGNTIY
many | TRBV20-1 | SASPQEGYTEAF
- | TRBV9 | ASSTSGGFYEQY
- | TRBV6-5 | ASSRETGGLSGNTIY
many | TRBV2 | ASSDRGFGYT
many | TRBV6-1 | ASSYGRMNTEAF
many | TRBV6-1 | ASSRTRTGRTEAF
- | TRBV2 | ASSGTGSGSPLH
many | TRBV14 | ASSQGRGHLEAF
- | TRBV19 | ASSAQGQETQY
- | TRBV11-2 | ASSLAPGLAADTQY
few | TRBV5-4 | ASSLEYRGGETQY
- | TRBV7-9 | ASSLEQRDVRQF
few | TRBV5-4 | ASSLVREQETQY
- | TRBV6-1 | ASSGRISGEQY
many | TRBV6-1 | ASSAQRHWGETQY
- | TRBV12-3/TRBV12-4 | ASSETALTYEQY
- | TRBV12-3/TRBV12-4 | ASTEYGTDWEKLF
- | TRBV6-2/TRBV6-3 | ASSMTGVGETQY
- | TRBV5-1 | ASSSVIAVKQF
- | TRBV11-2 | ASSLHSTRGPYEQY
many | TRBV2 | ASTGQDNSPLH
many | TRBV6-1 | ASRGPTGRNYGYT
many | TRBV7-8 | ASSLGGSGLYNQPQH
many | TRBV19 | ASSDSGTQY
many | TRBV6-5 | ASSYAGGLYEQY
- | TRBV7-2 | VSSLEGTGELF
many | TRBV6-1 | ASSSSVETQY
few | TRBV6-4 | ASSAVVAQGNTGELF
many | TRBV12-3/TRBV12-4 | ASSKEGTEAF
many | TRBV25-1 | ATTIITGTGGIDTQY